These 13 T cell receptor beta chains came from one sample sequenced in a study of T cells in Graves' hyperthyroidism and ophthalmopathy. From RNA transcripts, TCR beta CDR3 regions were amplified. A first-round RT-PCR of the TCR CDR3 used the HTBI primer set. One entry per CDR3 protein results from TCRdb running MiXCR on the multiplex PCR reads. The data show about 360,000 distinct CDR3 sequences, about 13% seen once. Sequencing was done on a sample of blood. The receptors were sampled from a young woman with Graves' hyperthyroidism.

The table lists this clonotype with many counts. V usage is TRBV27 and J usage is TRBJ2-7; 10 nucleotides align to TRBD1. The CDR3 extends over 15 amino acids. V dropped 4 bases and J dropped 7; count of bases not matched to a gene: 10. CDR1 and CDR2 (germline): MNHEY, SMNVEV (reference sequence). CDR3 sequence (DNA): TGTGCCAGCAGTTCCGGGACAGGGGCCCCCCGGGAGCAGTACTTC. Protein product: CASSSGTGAPREQYF.

The CDR3 DNA reads as TGCGCCAGCAGCCCCGGTTTTGGGGCAGATACGCAGTATTTT. Protein product: CASSPGFGADTQYF. The chain carries TRBV4-3 and TRBJ2-3; D ambiguous. The CDR3 has 14 residues. Trimming left V 4 bases short and J 4 bases short, with 12 bases between. Germline-derived CDR1 and CDR2 are LGHNA and YSLEER.

A remark on this clonotype: A much bigger clone sits one base away, suggesting this may be a read error. The chain is built from TRBV27 and TRBJ2-5, with 7 positions matching TRBD2. CDR3 length: 17 amino acids. The germline V gene encodes CDR1 MNHEY and CDR2 SMNVEV (reference sequence). The CDR3 protein is CASSSSGGGELRETRYF. CDR3 nucleotides: TGTGCCAGCAGTTCATCAGGCGGGGGTGAGCTACGAGAGACCCGGTACTTC.

The V and J genes are TRBV12-5 and TRBJ2-3; maybe TRBD2 (6 bases). The CDR3 runs 15 residues. Germline V gene lookup returns CDR1 LGHNT and CDR2 FRNRAP. The V end lost 2 bases, the J end lost 0 bases, and 9 bases lay between the germline ends. The CDR3 DNA reads as TGTGCTAGTGGTTTGACTAGCCTTAGCACAGATACGCAGTATTTT. Amino acid sequence: CASGLTSLSTDTQYF.

This clonotype was detected ten times or more. The chain combines TRBV15 with TRBJ1-3; D gene uncertain. CDR3 length equals 17 residues. Germline V gene data show CDR1 as LNHNV and CDR2 as YYDKDF (reference sequence). V lost 3 bases to trimming and J lost 4 bases, with 19 bases between them. As DNA, the CDR3 is TGTGCCACCAGCAGCCCGGCGGACCTAGGGCTGGGAAACACCATATATTTT. The encoded protein is CATSSPADLGLGNTIYF.

This clonotype was seen repeatedly, ten times or more. The rearrangement uses TRBV20-1 and TRBJ2-3, with D maybe TRBD2 (5 bases). CDR1 and CDR2 (germline): DFQATT, SNEGSKA (reference sequence). The CDR3 contains 15 residues. Trimming stripped 7 bases from V and 0 bases from J, with 17 bases between. The CDR3 reads CSVWQGGTSTDTQYF. The CDR3 coding sequence is TGCAGTGTCTGGCAAGGAGGAACTAGCACAGATACGCAGTATTTT.

This clonotype has a count of ten or more. V gene TRBV7-9 combines with J gene TRBJ1-3, with no clear D. The CDR3 loop spans 15 amino acids. Germline assignment: CDR1 SEHNR and CDR2 FQNEAQ (reference sequence). Deletions cut 5 bases from V and 0 bases from J, with 11 bases between. The DNA for the CDR3 is TGTGCCAGCAGCGAGCGAAGTTACTCTGGAAACACCATATATTTT. This gives the protein CASSERSYSGNTIYF. The variable domain in full, completed from reference TRBV7-9 and TRBJ1-3, reads DTGVSQNPRHKITKRGQNVTFRCDPISEHNRLYWYRQTLGQGPEFLTYFQNEAQLEKSRLLSDRFSAERPKGSFSTLEIQRTEQGDSAMYLCASSERSYSGNTIYFGEGSWLTVV.

This clonotype was picked up many times. This chain joins TRBV3-1 and TRBJ2-1; 10 positions agree with TRBD1. CDR1 is LGHDT and CDR2 is YNNKEL in the germline V gene (reference sequence). This CDR3 region has 16 residues. V was pared by 4 bases and J by 7 bases, with 10 bases of the junction left unmatched. CDR3 coding DNA: TGTGCCAGCAGCCCCTCCGGGACAGGGGTTTTGAATGAGCAGTTCTTC. It codes for CASSPSGTGVLNEQFF.

In its sample, this clonotype was seen many times. This chain links TRBV20-1 with TRBJ2-5; 11 nucleotides align to TRBD2. Germline CDR1 and CDR2: DFQATT and SNEGSKA (reference sequence). Trimming cost V 4 bases and J 5 bases; bases outside gene matches: 12. The CDR3 is 16 amino acids. The CDR3 sequence is CSANVVAGGPGETQYF. The CDR3 region has the DNA TGCAGTGCTAATGTGGTAGCGGGGGGGCCCGGGGAGACCCAGTACTTC.

This clonotype has a count of ten or more. The rearrangement links TRBV15 to TRBJ1-3; D might be TRBD1 (6 bases). V lost 0 bases to trimming and J lost 0 bases, with 12 bases between them. Germline values: CDR1 LNHNV, CDR2 YYDKDF (reference sequence). The CDR3 totals 17 residues. This CDR3 is CATSRDQGLISGNTIYF. CDR3 in DNA: TGTGCCACCAGCAGAGATCAGGGGTTAATCTCTGGAAACACCATATATTTT. Drawing the rest from reference TRBV15 and TRBJ1-3, the complete variable domain is DAMVIQNPRYQVTQFGKPVTLSCSQTLNHNVMYWYQQKSSQAPKLLFHYYDKDFNNEADTPDNFQSRRPNTSFCFLDIRSPGLGDTAMYLCATSRDQGLISGNTIYFGEGSWLTVV.

This clonotype was found many times. The gene calls are TRBV20-1 and TRBJ1-2, with a possible D match to TRBD1 (5 bases). V shed 0 bases and J shed 5 bases, with 16 bases lying between them. The CDR3 consists of 15 residues. CDR1 is DFQATT and CDR2 is SNEGSKA in the germline V gene (reference sequence). The CDR3 DNA reads TGCAGTGCTAGAGAGGACCGAGGGACCCATTATGGCTACACCTTC. It yields the protein CSAREDRGTHYGYTF.

This clonotype has a count of ten or more. The chain has TRBV3-1 and TRBJ2-5; D is possibly TRBD1 (5 bases). In germline, CDR1 is LGHDT, CDR2 YNNKEL (reference sequence). This CDR3 region has 17 residues. V was cut by 1 base and J by 0 bases, with 15 bases left in between. The CDR3 sequence: CASSQGGRLTDQETQYF. CDR3 bases: TGTGCCAGCAGCCAAGGGGGCCGGCTAACGGACCAAGAGACCCAGTACTTC.

V usage is TRBV27 and J usage is TRBJ1-2; D gene uncertain. The germline V gene has CDR1 MNHEY and CDR2 SMNVEV (reference sequence). V dropped 6 bases and J dropped 1 base, with 12 bases sitting between them. The CDR3 runs to 14 residues. The CDR3 sequence is CASRESDDNYGYTF. DNA for the CDR3: TGTGCCAGCAGAGAAAGCGACGATAACTATGGCTACACCTTC.